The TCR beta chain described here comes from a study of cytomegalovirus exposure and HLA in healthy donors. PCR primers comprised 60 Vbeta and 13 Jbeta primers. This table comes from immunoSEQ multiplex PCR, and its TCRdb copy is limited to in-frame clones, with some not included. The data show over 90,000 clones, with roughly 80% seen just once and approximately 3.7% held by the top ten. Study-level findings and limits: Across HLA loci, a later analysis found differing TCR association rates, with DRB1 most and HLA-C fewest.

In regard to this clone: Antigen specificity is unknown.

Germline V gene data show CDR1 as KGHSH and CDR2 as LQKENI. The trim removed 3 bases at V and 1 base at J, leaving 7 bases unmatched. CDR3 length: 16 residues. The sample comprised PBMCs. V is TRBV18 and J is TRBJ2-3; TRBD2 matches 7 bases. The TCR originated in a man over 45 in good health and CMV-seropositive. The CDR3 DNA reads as TGTGCCAGCTCACCGAGGACGACTAGCCGCACAGATACGCAGTATTTT. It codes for CASSPRTTSRTDTQYF.